A selection of T cell receptor beta chains follows, all from one sample in a study of blood T cell repertoires in COVID-19. The table came from immunoSEQ multiplex PCR; TCRdb's copy has only in-frame clones and leaves some out. The sample records some 150,000 clones, around 84% being singletons. The sample taken for sequencing was PBMCs or T cells enriched from blood (not recorded which). All receptors derive from a woman aged 45-60 years who had been exposed to COVID-19. The CDR3 runs from the conserved cysteine through the conserved F or W. A D gene is named only where the DNA matches it firmly. Only some rows state a clone size, as once, few, many or a class for expanded clones.

-	TRBD2	TRBV5-1	TRBJ2-5	TGCGCCAGCAGCTTCGGGACTAAGGAAGAGACCCAGTACTTC	CASSFGTKEETQYF
-	-	TRBV5-1	TRBJ1-3	TGCGCCAGCAGCTTTGGATCAGGGGACAGAAACACCATATATTTT	CASSFGSGDRNTIYF
-	-	TRBV7-2	TRBJ2-3	TGTGCCAGCAGCTTAGTGAGCCATAGCACAGATACGCAGTATTTT	CASSLVSHSTDTQYF
-	-	TRBV7-9	TRBJ1-2	TGTGCCAGCAGCTTAGTAGTAGCGGATGGCTACACCTTC	CASSLVVADGYTF
-	TRBD1	TRBV4-3	TRBJ2-6	TGCGCCAGCAGCCCCTCCGGGACAGGGCCCAACGTCCTGACTTTC	CASSPSGTGPNVLTF
-	-	TRBV12-3/TRBV12-4	TRBJ1-1	TGTGCCAGCAGTTTAGGTATAGGGGGAGCTTTCTTT	CASSLGIGGAFF
few	-	TRBV7-9	TRBJ1-5	TGTGCCAGCAGCCTGAGAGGCCTCGAGAATCAGCCCCAGCATTTT	CASSLRGLENQPQHF
once	-	TRBV5-4	TRBJ2-5	TGTGCCAGCAGCTCGGGAACAACAACGGAGACCCAGTACTTC	CASSSGTTTETQYF
-	TRBD1	TRBV6-5	TRBJ2-1	TGTGCCAGCAGACAGGGGGCAGATGAGCAGTTCTTC	CASRQGADEQFF
once	TRBD2	TRBV27	TRBJ2-3	TGTGCCAGCAGTGGGCGAGGGGCGGGGGGGCCAACAGATACGCAGTATTTT	CASSGRGAGGPTDTQYF
-	TRBD2	TRBV6-5	TRBJ2-1	TGTGCCAGCAGTTACGCCATAGCGGGAGGGCCGTATGAGCAGTTCTTC	CASSYAIAGGPYEQFF
-	TRBD1	TRBV6-2/TRBV6-3	TRBJ2-7	TGTGCCAGCAGTCCCCTTGGGACAGGGTTCCACGAGCAGTACTTC	CASSPLGTGFHEQYF
-	TRBD2	TRBV19	TRBJ2-7	TGTGCCAGTAGGCCCAGAGCGGGAGCGGTTTACGAGCAGTACTTC	CASRPRAGAVYEQYF
-	TRBD2	TRBV25-1	TRBJ2-5	TGTGCCAGCAGTGAAGAGGGGCGGGGGGAGACCCAGTACTTC	CASSEEGRGETQYF
many	-	TRBV5-4	TRBJ1-2	TGTGCCAGCAGCTTGCGAGTGGCGGAGGGCTACACCTTC	CASSLRVAEGYTF
-	-	TRBV11-2	TRBJ1-1	TGTGCCAGCAGCTTAGTTATGAACACTGAAGCTTTCTTT	CASSLVMNTEAFF
-	-	TRBV6-5	TRBJ2-3	TGTGCCAGCATGGGACACATGGACACAGATACGCAGTATTTT	CASMGHMDTDTQYF
-	-	TRBV2	TRBJ1-2	TGTGCCAGCGGGGCGAACTATGGCTACACCTTC	CASGANYGYTF
-	-	TRBV5-4	TRBJ2-3	TGTGCCAGCAGCTCACGTCAGACAAGCACAGATACGCAGTATTTT	CASSSRQTSTDTQYF
-	-	TRBV7-8	TRBJ1-2	TGTGCCAGCAGCTTAGGGCCCAGGGGTGACTATGGCTACACCTTC	CASSLGPRGDYGYTF
-	-	TRBV2	TRBJ1-4	TGTGCCAGCAGACGGGACATTGAAAAACTGTTTTTT	CASRRDIEKLFF
-	TRBD1	TRBV7-2	TRBJ1-2	TGTGCCAGCAGCTTCTCTCGGACAGGGGTTTTCTACACCTTC	CASSFSRTGVFYTF
-	TRBD2	TRBV2	TRBJ2-6	TGTGCCAGCAGTGAACTACTAGCGTCAGGGGCCAACGTCCTGACTTTC	CASSELLASGANVLTF
-	-	TRBV7-8	TRBJ2-4	TGTGCCAGCAGCTTAGCGCGCAGGTTGTCGGCCAAAAACATTCAGTACTTC	CASSLARRLSAKNIQYF
-	-	TRBV5-8	TRBJ1-2	TGTGCCAGCACCAAAGACAAATATGGCTACACCTTC	CASTKDKYGYTF
-	TRBD2	TRBV6-7	TRBJ2-7	TGTGCCAGCAGTAAAACCGGGACTACACTCTACGAGCAGTACTTC	CASSKTGTTLYEQYF
-	TRBD1	TRBV9	TRBJ1-2	TGTGCCAGCAGCGTAGGGGGACAGGGACACTATGGCTACACCTTC	CASSVGGQGHYGYTF
many	-	TRBV19	TRBJ1-1	TGTGCCAGTAGTTTGAGGAACACTGAAGCTTTCTTT	CASSLRNTEAFF
-	-	TRBV6-5	TRBJ1-2	TGTGCCAGCAGACAGGGAACTGGCTACACCTTC	CASRQGTGYTF
-	TRBD2	TRBV6-2/TRBV6-3	TRBJ2-7	TGTGCCAGCAGTTACTCTCCTAGCGGGGTCAACGAGCAGTACTTC	CASSYSPSGVNEQYF
-	TRBD1	TRBV4-1	TRBJ2-3	TGCGCCAGCAGACTACAGGGGGCTAGCACAGATACGCAGTATTTT	CASRLQGASTDTQYF
-	TRBD2	TRBV6-5	TRBJ2-1	TGTGCCAGCCAGCTGCCGGCGGGAGGAGAGCAGTTCTTC	CASQLPAGGEQFF
once	-	TRBV3-1/TRBV3-2	TRBJ1-6	TGTGCCAGCGGCCGGGACTCCCCCCCCCTCCACTTT	CASGRDSPPLHF
-	TRBD1	TRBV9	TRBJ1-5	TGTGCCAGCGGGACAGGGAATCAGCCCCAGCATTTT	CASGTGNQPQHF
once	-	TRBV24-1	TRBJ1-5	TGTGCCACCAGTACAGGAGAAGGCAATCAGCCCCAGCATTTT	CATSTGEGNQPQHF
-	-	TRBV10-2	TRBJ1-1	TGCGCCAGCAGTTTACCGGACAGAGAGAACACTGAAGCTTTCTTT	CASSLPDRENTEAFF
-	-	TRBV12-5	TRBJ1-6	TGTGCTAGTGCCCCAGGGCGGTCTAATTCACCCCTCCACTTT	CASAPGRSNSPLHF
-	TRBD1	TRBV19	TRBJ2-6	TGTGCCAGTAGTCCAGACAGGGACTCTGGGGCCAACGTCCTGACTTTC	CASSPDRDSGANVLTF
few	-	TRBV5-1	TRBJ1-1	TGCGCCAGCAGCTTGGAAGGTTTTTCGAGGGAAGCTTTCTTT	CASSLEGFSREAFF
-	-	TRBV10-2	TRBJ2-5	TGCGCCAGCAGTGCCTTCGGGCGGGGTGCCCAAGAGACCCAGTACTTC	CASSAFGRGAQETQYF
-	-	TRBV5-1	TRBJ1-1	TGCGCCAGCAGCTTCCGAGGGAACACTGAAGCTTTCTTT	CASSFRGNTEAFF
-	-	TRBV12-3/TRBV12-4	TRBJ2-5	TGTGTGCGGAGGGCCATTGAAGAGACCCAGTACTTC	CVRRAIEETQYF
-	-	TRBV7-3	TRBJ2-3	TGTGCCAGCGGCCCGGGGTCTGATACGCAGTATTTT	CASGPGSDTQYF
-	-	TRBV6-4	TRBJ2-4	TGTGCCAGCAGTGACTCCCCTTGGCGGGACCACAACATTCAGTACTTC	CASSDSPWRDHNIQYF
-	-	TRBV6-4	TRBJ1-1	TGTGCCAGCAGGGAAACTACAGGAGACACTGAAGCTTTCTTT	CASRETTGDTEAFF
-	-	TRBV9	TRBJ2-2	TGTGCCAGCAGCGCAGGAGGGAGAGGGGAGCGCGGGGAGCTGTTTTTT	CASSAGGRGERGELFF
-	TRBD2	TRBV5-1	TRBJ2-3	TGCGCCAGCAGCTTGGAGGGCGGGGGAGCAGATACGCAGTATTTT	CASSLEGGGADTQYF
-	TRBD2	TRBV27	TRBJ2-1	TGTGCCAGCAGTTCCGTTGAAGCTAGCGGTTTGAATGAGCAGTTCTTC	CASSSVEASGLNEQFF
-	-	TRBV13	TRBJ1-4	TGTGCCAGCAGCTTTAGTCGGTCGGTGAGGGAAAAACTGTTTTTT	CASSFSRSVREKLFF
-	-	TRBV4-3	TRBJ1-6	TGCGCCAGCAGCCAAGACGACACCGATAATTCACCCCTCCACTTT	CASSQDDTDNSPLHF
-	-	TRBV7-9	TRBJ2-5	TGTGCCAGCAGCTTAGACACTAGTCAAGAGACCCAGTACTTC	CASSLDTSQETQYF
-	-	TRBV7-3	TRBJ2-5	TGTGCCAGCAGCTTAAGGCCCAGGGGTTGGGAGACCCAGTACTTC	CASSLRPRGWETQYF
-	-	TRBV5-4	TRBJ2-5	TGTGCCAGCAGCCAAGGACAGCGCCAAGAGACCCAGTACTTC	CASSQGQRQETQYF